This T cell receptor (beta chain) was sequenced in a study of CD8 T cells in ankylosing spondylitis. The J segment lost 1 base and the V segment lost 8 bases, leaving 3 bases of the junction unmatched. Germline V gives CDR1 ENHRY, CDR2 SYGVKD. The CDR3 length is 13 residues. Study-wide results and caveats: In ankylosing spondylitis patients, matched synovial fluid reportedly showed significant enrichment of disease-linked clones. Earlier studies detected some motif variants in reactive arthritis synovial fluid and blood. CD8+ cells made up the disease-linked clones, which were relatively rare in peripheral blood. Blood of patients with ankylosing spondylitis appeared to be characterized by a TCR beta motif of several highly homologous variants.

Preparation of TCR beta libraries was done by quantitative 5'-RACE with molecular barcodes. Via MiXCR, TCRdb re-called the 5' RACE reads, giving one row per CDR3 protein. Of fewer than 550,000 distinct CDR3 sequences listed, approximately 5% are singletons. In its sample, this clonotype was seen many times. Its target is unknown. The sample consisted of blood, either unsorted or a sorted T cell fraction (not recorded which). The rearrangement links TRBV10-3 to TRBJ2-3; TRBD2 matches 7 bases. The sequence was obtained from a male donor with ankylosing spondylitis. CDR3 amino acids: CAILAERTDTQYF. As DNA, the CDR3 is TGTGCCATCCTAGCGGAACGCACAGATACGCAGTATTTT.